The clone carrying this T cell receptor beta chain was seen a single time. The sample belongs to a study of shared T cell receptors in the human thymus. Profiling relied on immunoSEQ multiplex PCR, and the TCRdb table lists in-frame clones only, not all of them. The table includes about 660,000 clones, 85% to 90% detected once. These same data were also listed under a study on human thymus T cells. This second study says: Among the donors, all were healthy Finnish infants having corrective surgery for congenital heart defects. Corrective cardiac operations yielded the resected thymus tissue. Thymic and blood repertoires appeared to show biased V and J gene usage. Reports from related research described highly overlapping thymic repertoires among unrelated individuals.

The TCR sequence derives from a boy in the first two years of life with a congenital heart defect. The sequenced sample was thymocytes.

In nucleotides, the CDR3 is TGTGCCAGCAGATACACAGATACGCAGTATTTT. Encoded protein: CASRYTDTQYF. The chain combines TRBV28 with TRBJ2-3; D not certain. The CDR3 extends over 11 amino acids. V was pared by 6 bases and J by 2 bases, with 3 bases between. Germline V lookup: CDR1 MDHEN, CDR2 SYDVKM. Using reference TRBV28 and TRBJ2-3 for the parts outside the CDR3, the full variable domain is DVKVTQSSRYLVKRTGEKVFLECVQDMDHENMFWYRQDPGLGLRLIYFSYDVKMKEKGDIPEGYSVSREKKERFSLILESASTNQTSMYLCASRYTDTQYFGPGTRLTVL.